Listed below are T cell receptor beta chains from one sample, sequenced in a study of shared clonotypes between healthy human individuals. The table came from immunoSEQ multiplex PCR; TCRdb's copy has only in-frame clones and leaves some out. The sample records about 1.5 million clones, 95% to 99% being singletons. Sequencing used naive CD4+ T cells sorted from blood. These receptor sequences come from a young man in good health. The CDR3 runs from the conserved cysteine through the conserved F or W. D genes are given only for firm matches. Not every row has a clone size; where given, it reads once, few, many or a size class.

>TRBJ2-1|-|-|TRBV11-3
CASSPKRGAYNEQFF
TGTGCCAGCAGCCCTAAGAGGGGGGCGTACAATGAGCAGTTCTTC
>TRBJ2-6|TRBD1|-|TRBV5-1
CASSLAVRQGYAGANVLTF
TGCGCCAGCAGCTTGGCAGTGCGACAGGGTTACGCTGGGGCCAACGTCCTGACTTTC
>TRBJ1-1|-|-|TRBV11-1
CASSPRLPGNTEAFF
TGTGCCAGCAGTCCAAGACTTCCAGGGAACACTGAAGCTTTCTTT
>TRBJ1-5|-|-|TRBV27
CASSIQGGVGQPQHF
TGTGCCAGCAGTATCCAGGGTGGTGTTGGTCAGCCCCAGCATTTT
>TRBJ2-5|-|-|TRBV7-9
CASSSGSHKETQYF
TGTGCCAGCAGCTCGGGAAGCCATAAAGAGACCCAGTACTTC
>TRBJ2-2|-|-|TRBV7-8
CASSLADTKPGELFF
TGTGCCAGCAGCTTAGCGGACACAAAACCCGGGGAGCTGTTTTTT
>TRBJ2-5|-|-|TRBV6-6
CASSYLGRETQYF
TGTGCCAGCAGTTACTTGGGGAGAGAGACCCAGTACTTC
>TRBJ2-7|-|-|TRBV5-6
CASSFRLGASYEQYF
TGTGCCAGCAGCTTTCGTTTGGGGGCCTCCTACGAGCAGTACTTC
>TRBJ1-2|-|-|TRBV7-9
CASTASVYGYTF
TGTGCCAGCACGGCGAGTGTTTATGGCTACACCTTC
>TRBJ2-1|TRBD2|-|TRBV19
CASTPRGIAGSYNEQFF
TGTGCCAGTACCCCTAGGGGCATAGCGGGGTCCTACAATGAGCAGTTCTTC
>TRBJ2-3|-|-|TRBV2
CASSEAQAPLPDTQYF
TGTGCCAGCAGTGAAGCCCAGGCCCCCCTCCCAGATACGCAGTATTTT
>TRBJ1-2|TRBD1|-|TRBV28
CASRGSGGTIYGYTF
TGTGCCAGCAGGGGATCAGGGGGAACTATCTATGGCTACACCTTC
>TRBJ2-7|TRBD1|-|TRBV6-6
CASSTTGDEQYF
TGTGCCAGCAGTACGACAGGGGACGAGCAGTACTTC
>TRBJ2-6|-|-|TRBV5-4
CASIPLPGRLGSGANVLTF
TGTGCCAGCATCCCCTTGCCTGGGCGACTTGGGTCTGGGGCCAACGTCCTGACTTTC
>TRBJ2-3|TRBD2|-|TRBV29-1
CSVTINPSGSTDTQYF
TGCAGCGTCACCATAAATCCTAGCGGAAGCACAGATACGCAGTATTTT
>TRBJ2-7|TRBD1|once|TRBV29-1
CSVLSGQGDEQYF
TGCAGCGTTCTTTCTGGACAGGGCGACGAGCAGTACTTC
>TRBJ1-2|-|-|TRBV28
CASSLPDGALGYTF
TGTGCCAGCAGTTTACCGGACGGAGCTCTGGGCTACACCTTC
>TRBJ2-5|TRBD1|-|TRBV11-2
CASSLAQGPKTQYF
TGTGCCAGCAGCTTAGCACAGGGGCCCAAGACCCAGTACTTC
>TRBJ1-1|-|-|TRBV18
CASSGGRGNTEAFF
TGTGCCAGCTCGGGGGGCAGGGGAAACACTGAAGCTTTCTTT
>TRBJ2-7|TRBD2|-|TRBV18
CASSPLGSSGSYEQYF
TGTGCCAGCTCACCTCTCGGGTCTAGCGGGAGTTACGAGCAGTACTTC
>TRBJ1-2|-|-|TRBV21-1
CAYKTGAIEEGYTF
TGTGCCTACAAGACAGGGGCAATAGAAGAGGGCTACACCTTC
>TRBJ2-4|TRBD1|-|TRBV30
CAWSAGGKNIQYF
TGTGCCTGGAGTGCAGGGGGCAAAAACATTCAGTACTTC
>TRBJ2-2|TRBD1|-|TRBV18
CASSPLGQPNTGELFF
TGTGCCAGCTCACCCTTGGGACAGCCGAACACCGGGGAGCTGTTTTTT
>TRBJ2-3|TRBD2|-|TRBV7-9
CASSLGPSGFITDTQYF
TGTGCCAGCAGCTTAGGGCCTAGCGGATTTATCACAGATACGCAGTATTTT
>TRBJ2-2|TRBD2|-|TRBV10-3
CAISDSGPNTGELFF
TGTGCCATCAGTGATAGCGGGCCGAACACCGGGGAGCTGTTTTTT
>TRBJ2-1|-|-|TRBV20-1
CSAIDNEQFF
TGCAGTGCTATTGACAATGAGCAGTTCTTC
>TRBJ1-4|-|once|TRBV29-1
CSASAGKRGEKLFF
TGCAGCGCATCCGCGGGCAAGCGTGGGGAAAAACTGTTTTTT
>TRBJ2-4|TRBD2|-|TRBV2
CASSVRTSEIAKNIQYF
TGTGCCAGCAGTGTGCGGACTAGCGAGATAGCCAAAAACATTCAGTACTTC
>TRBJ2-3|TRBD1|-|TRBV4-3
CASSRGQARTDTQYF
TGCGCCAGCAGCCGAGGACAGGCTCGCACAGATACGCAGTATTTT
>TRBJ1-5|-|-|TRBV10-1
CARYRDNQPQHF
TGCGCCAGGTACCGCGACAATCAGCCCCAGCATTTT
>TRBJ2-6|TRBD2|-|TRBV23-1
CASRNDTGTTNCGANVLTF
TGCGCCAGCCGTAACGACACCGGGACTACAAATTGTGGGGCCAACGTCCTGACTTTC
>TRBJ2-7|TRBD2|-|TRBV11-2
CASCPGWEGHSYEQYF
TGTGCCAGCTGCCCTGGTTGGGAGGGCCACTCCTACGAGCAGTACTTC
>TRBJ2-7|TRBD2|-|TRBV27
CASSLYPSGRQNEQYF
TGTGCCAGCAGTTTATACCCTAGCGGGAGGCAAAACGAGCAGTACTTC